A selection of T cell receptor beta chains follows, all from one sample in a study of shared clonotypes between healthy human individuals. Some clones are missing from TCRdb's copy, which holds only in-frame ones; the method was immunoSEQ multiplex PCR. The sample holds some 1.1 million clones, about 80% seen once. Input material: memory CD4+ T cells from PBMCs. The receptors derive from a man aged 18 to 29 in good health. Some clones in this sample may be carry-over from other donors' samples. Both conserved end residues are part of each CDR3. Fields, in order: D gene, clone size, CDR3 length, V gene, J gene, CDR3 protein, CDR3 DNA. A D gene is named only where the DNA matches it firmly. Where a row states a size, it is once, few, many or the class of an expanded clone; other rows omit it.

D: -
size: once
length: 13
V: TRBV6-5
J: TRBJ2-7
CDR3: CASSYRQGYEQYF
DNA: TGTGCCAGCAGTTATAGGCAGGGCTACGAGCAGTACTTC

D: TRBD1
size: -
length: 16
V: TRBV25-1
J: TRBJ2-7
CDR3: CASSEYRGTEPYEQYF
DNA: TGTGCCAGCAGTGAATATAGAGGGACAGAGCCCTACGAGCAGTACTTC

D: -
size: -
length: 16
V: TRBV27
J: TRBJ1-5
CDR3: CASSPADWYSNQPQHF
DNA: TGTGCCAGCAGTCCAGCCGATTGGTATAGCAATCAGCCCCAGCATTTT

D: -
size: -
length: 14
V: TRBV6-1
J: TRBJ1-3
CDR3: CASQKRGSGNTIYF
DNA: TGTGCCAGCCAGAAGCGGGGCTCTGGAAACACCATATATTTT

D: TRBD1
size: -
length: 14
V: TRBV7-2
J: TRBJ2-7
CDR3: CASSRIKGAYEQYF
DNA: TGTGCCAGCAGCCGTATAAAGGGGGCTTACGAGCAGTACTTC

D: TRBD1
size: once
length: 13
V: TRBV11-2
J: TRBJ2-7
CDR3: CASSPTSGTEIPF
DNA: TGTGCCAGCAGCCCAACCTCCGGGACAGAGATTCCCTTC

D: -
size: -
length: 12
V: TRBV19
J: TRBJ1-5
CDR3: CASGHLRQPQHF
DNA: TGTGCCAGCGGGCACCTCCGTCAGCCCCAGCATTTT

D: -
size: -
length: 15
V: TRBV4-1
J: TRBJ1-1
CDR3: CASSRETAMNTEAFF
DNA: TGCGCCAGCAGCCGAGAGACCGCAATGAACACTGAAGCTTTCTTT

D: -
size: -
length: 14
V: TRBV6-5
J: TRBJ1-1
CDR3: CASSLTGTVRGAFF
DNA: TGTGCCAGCAGTCTCACAGGGACCGTACGGGGAGCTTTCTTT

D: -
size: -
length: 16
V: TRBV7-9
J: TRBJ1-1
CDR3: CASSLGADRGNTEAFF
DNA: TGTGCCAGCAGCTTAGGCGCGGACCGAGGGAACACTGAAGCTTTCTTT

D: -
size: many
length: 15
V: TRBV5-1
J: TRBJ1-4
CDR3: CASSLSSGDGEKLFF
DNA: TGCGCCAGCAGCTTGAGTTCAGGGGACGGTGAAAAACTGTTTTTT

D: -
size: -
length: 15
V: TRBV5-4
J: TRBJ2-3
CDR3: CASSLGGLITDTQYF
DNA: TGTGCCAGCAGCTTGGGTGGACTTATTACAGATACGCAGTATTTT

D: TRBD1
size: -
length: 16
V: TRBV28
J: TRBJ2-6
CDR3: CASGTGTASGANVLTF
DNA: TGTGCCAGCGGAACCGGGACAGCCTCTGGGGCCAACGTCCTGACTTTC

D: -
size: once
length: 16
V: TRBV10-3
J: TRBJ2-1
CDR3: CAISDKVVMGRNEQFF
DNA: TGTGCCATCAGTGATAAGGTCGTAATGGGCCGCAATGAGCAGTTCTTC

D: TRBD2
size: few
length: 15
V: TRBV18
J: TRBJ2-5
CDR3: CASSRGTSGEETQYF
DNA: TGTGCCAGCTCCCGAGGGACTAGCGGGGAAGAGACCCAGTACTTC

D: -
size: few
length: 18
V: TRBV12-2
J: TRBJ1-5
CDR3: CASRLDILQGARNQPQHF
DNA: TGTGCAAGTCGCTTAGACATACTACAGGGGGCGAGAAATCAGCCCCAGCATTTT

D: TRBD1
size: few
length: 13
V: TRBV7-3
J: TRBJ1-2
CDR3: CASSLNTGDGYTF
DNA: TGTGCCAGCAGCTTAAATACAGGGGATGGCTACACCTTC